Listed below are T cell receptor beta chains from one sample, sequenced in a study of blood T cell repertoires in COVID-19. Libraries were prepared by immunoSEQ multiplex PCR; TCRdb keeps only in-frame clonotypes and omits some of them. Seen here are 85,000 to 130,000 clones, roughly 92% observed once, and the top ten hold roughly 5%. Material: peripheral blood. The receptors here all came from a man aged 70-80 years with acute or convalescent COVID-19. Both conserved end residues are part of each CDR3. The order of the fields is D gene, clone size, V gene, J gene, CDR3 DNA, CDR3 protein. The D gene is left open where the match is weak. Size is stated for part of the rows, as once, few or many counts, or as a class when the clone is expanded.

D gene: -; clone size: -; V gene: TRBV29-1; J gene: TRBJ1-1; CDR3 DNA: TGCAGCGTCGCTGCCCAAAATAGTGAAGCTTTCTTT; CDR3 protein: CSVAAQNSEAFF
D gene: -; clone size: -; V gene: TRBV28; J gene: TRBJ2-7; CDR3 DNA: TGTGCCAGCAGTACCTCAGTCTACGAGCAGTACTTC; CDR3 protein: CASSTSVYEQYF
D gene: -; clone size: -; V gene: TRBV11-2; J gene: TRBJ1-5; CDR3 DNA: TGTGCCAGCAGCTTAGATCGGCAGGGGAATCAGCCCCAGCATTTT; CDR3 protein: CASSLDRQGNQPQHF
D gene: -; clone size: -; V gene: TRBV29-1; J gene: TRBJ1-5; CDR3 DNA: TGCAGCGGCGAACTCCTCCGGGTTAGCTCGTTGCCCCAGCATTTT; CDR3 protein: CSGELLRVSSLPQHF
D gene: -; clone size: -; V gene: TRBV19; J gene: TRBJ1-1; CDR3 DNA: TGTGCCAGTAGTACGCCCGACAAGTACACTGAAGCTTTCTTT; CDR3 protein: CASSTPDKYTEAFF
D gene: -; clone size: -; V gene: TRBV5-1; J gene: TRBJ2-6; CDR3 DNA: TGCGCCAGCGCTTGGGACTCCGGGGCCAACGTCCTGACTTTC; CDR3 protein: CASAWDSGANVLTF
D gene: -; clone size: -; V gene: TRBV5-6; J gene: TRBJ1-6; CDR3 DNA: TGTGCCAGCAGCTTTGGGGCTTATAATTCACCCCTCCACTTT; CDR3 protein: CASSFGAYNSPLHF
D gene: TRBD1; clone size: -; V gene: TRBV19; J gene: TRBJ1-6; CDR3 DNA: TGTGCCAGTACCTGGGTACAGGGGAATTCACCCCTCCACTTT; CDR3 protein: CASTWVQGNSPLHF
D gene: -; clone size: -; V gene: TRBV19; J gene: TRBJ1-5; CDR3 DNA: TGTGCCAGTAGTCAAGGGGTGGGTAATCAGCCCCAGCATTTT; CDR3 protein: CASSQGVGNQPQHF
D gene: TRBD1; clone size: -; V gene: TRBV2; J gene: TRBJ1-2; CDR3 DNA: TGTGCCAGCGTTGGACAGGGAGAAGTCTATGGCTACACCTTC; CDR3 protein: CASVGQGEVYGYTF
D gene: -; clone size: -; V gene: TRBV4-1; J gene: TRBJ1-4; CDR3 DNA: TGCGCCAGCAGCCAACCACAGGGTACTAATGAAAAACTGTTTTTT; CDR3 protein: CASSQPQGTNEKLFF
D gene: TRBD2; clone size: -; V gene: TRBV10-2; J gene: TRBJ2-3; CDR3 DNA: TGCGCCAGCAGGAAGGGACTAGCAGATACGCAGTATTTT; CDR3 protein: CASRKGLADTQYF
D gene: -; clone size: -; V gene: TRBV7-2; J gene: TRBJ2-1; CDR3 DNA: TGTGCCAGCAGCTCCCGGCGGCAGAGATTCAATGAGCAGTTCTTC; CDR3 protein: CASSSRRQRFNEQFF
D gene: TRBD1; clone size: -; V gene: TRBV18; J gene: TRBJ1-4; CDR3 DNA: TGTGCCAGCTCACGGGACAGCCAGGTTAATGAAAAACTGTTTTTT; CDR3 protein: CASSRDSQVNEKLFF
D gene: TRBD1; clone size: -; V gene: TRBV5-4; J gene: TRBJ2-5; CDR3 DNA: TGTGCCAGCAGCCGCGGACAGGGGGCGAGTGAGACCCAGTACTTC; CDR3 protein: CASSRGQGASETQYF
D gene: -; clone size: -; V gene: TRBV5-1; J gene: TRBJ1-4; CDR3 DNA: TGCGCCAGCAGCTTGACCGGGACTCTACGTGAAAAACTGTTTTTT; CDR3 protein: CASSLTGTLREKLFF
D gene: -; clone size: -; V gene: TRBV12-3/TRBV12-4; J gene: TRBJ1-2; CDR3 DNA: TGTGCCAGCAGGGGGACATTAAACTATGGCTACACCTTC; CDR3 protein: CASRGTLNYGYTF
D gene: -; clone size: -; V gene: TRBV2; J gene: TRBJ2-1; CDR3 DNA: TGTGCCAGCAGTGAGAGGAGGCAGGTAGGGAATGAGCAGTTCTTC; CDR3 protein: CASSERRQVGNEQFF
D gene: -; clone size: -; V gene: TRBV6-1; J gene: TRBJ1-1; CDR3 DNA: TGTGCCAGCAGTGTCCATTTTTACAGGGTCAAGAACACTGAAGCTTTCTTT; CDR3 protein: CASSVHFYRVKNTEAFF
D gene: -; clone size: -; V gene: TRBV11-3; J gene: TRBJ2-5; CDR3 DNA: TGTGCCAGCAGCTTAGCCCTAGAAGAGACCCAGTACTTC; CDR3 protein: CASSLALEETQYF
D gene: TRBD2; clone size: -; V gene: TRBV4-2; J gene: TRBJ2-7; CDR3 DNA: TGTGCCAGCAGCCAAGTTAATAGCGGGGTGAGCTCCTACGAGCAGTACTTC; CDR3 protein: CASSQVNSGVSSYEQYF
D gene: -; clone size: few; V gene: TRBV6-5; J gene: TRBJ1-4; CDR3 DNA: TGTGCCAGCAGTTACTCCACCGCCAAGGGGTATGAAAAACTGTTTTTT; CDR3 protein: CASSYSTAKGYEKLFF
D gene: TRBD1; clone size: -; V gene: TRBV6-5; J gene: TRBJ2-7; CDR3 DNA: TGTGCCAGCAGCCCCTCAGGGGGCGAGCAGTACTTC; CDR3 protein: CASSPSGGEQYF
D gene: TRBD2; clone size: -; V gene: TRBV5-1; J gene: TRBJ2-2; CDR3 DNA: TGCGCCAGCAGCTCCGGACTAGCGGGCGTGAACACCGGGGAGCTGTTTTTT; CDR3 protein: CASSSGLAGVNTGELFF
D gene: -; clone size: once; V gene: TRBV29-1; J gene: TRBJ1-1; CDR3 DNA: TGCAGCGTTGACGAGGGGAACACTGAAGCTTTCTTT; CDR3 protein: CSVDEGNTEAFF
D gene: TRBD2; clone size: -; V gene: TRBV6-2/TRBV6-3; J gene: TRBJ2-1; CDR3 DNA: TGTGCCAGCAGTGCGGGACTAGCCTATGAGCAGTTCTTC; CDR3 protein: CASSAGLAYEQFF
D gene: -; clone size: -; V gene: TRBV7-9; J gene: TRBJ1-2; CDR3 DNA: TGTGCCAGCAGCTTGTCAGGGGCCAACTATGGCTACACCTTC; CDR3 protein: CASSLSGANYGYTF
D gene: TRBD1; clone size: -; V gene: TRBV11-2; J gene: TRBJ1-3; CDR3 DNA: TGTGCCAGCAGCAGTTTCCGGACAGGCTCCTCTGGAAACACCATATATTTT; CDR3 protein: CASSSFRTGSSGNTIYF
D gene: -; clone size: once; V gene: TRBV15; J gene: TRBJ2-7; CDR3 DNA: TGTGCCACCAGCGAAGGGGGCTCCTACGAGCAGTACTTC; CDR3 protein: CATSEGGSYEQYF
D gene: TRBD1; clone size: once; V gene: TRBV5-1; J gene: TRBJ1-6; CDR3 DNA: TGCGCCAGCAGCCCAATGGGACAGTCGAATTCACCCCTCCACTTT; CDR3 protein: CASSPMGQSNSPLHF
D gene: -; clone size: -; V gene: TRBV5-1; J gene: TRBJ1-5; CDR3 DNA: TGCGCCAGCAGCTTGGCGGGGTATAGCAATCAGCCCCAGCATTTT; CDR3 protein: CASSLAGYSNQPQHF
D gene: TRBD2; clone size: -; V gene: TRBV28; J gene: TRBJ2-7; CDR3 DNA: TGTGCCAGCAGCTGGGGACTAGCGGGAGTCGAGCAGTACTTC; CDR3 protein: CASSWGLAGVEQYF
D gene: -; clone size: -; V gene: TRBV18; J gene: TRBJ1-1; CDR3 DNA: TGTGCCAGCTCACCACGTGGGTCAGGCTCTGAAGCTTTCTTT; CDR3 protein: CASSPRGSGSEAFF
D gene: TRBD1; clone size: -; V gene: TRBV5-1; J gene: TRBJ1-5; CDR3 DNA: TGCGCCAGCAGCTTTGGGACAGGTGGTCAGCCCCAGCATTTT; CDR3 protein: CASSFGTGGQPQHF
D gene: TRBD2; clone size: -; V gene: TRBV11-3; J gene: TRBJ2-1; CDR3 DNA: TGTGCCAGCAGCTTAGCGGGGGGTGATTACAATGAGCAGTTCTTC; CDR3 protein: CASSLAGGDYNEQFF
D gene: TRBD1; clone size: -; V gene: TRBV5-4; J gene: TRBJ1-4; CDR3 DNA: TGTGCCAGCAGTTTGAGACAGGGGACAACTAATGAAAAACTGTTTTTT; CDR3 protein: CASSLRQGTTNEKLFF
D gene: -; clone size: -; V gene: TRBV5-5; J gene: TRBJ2-2; CDR3 DNA: TGTGCCAGCAGCTTGCTGGCTAGTATTGGGGAGCTGTTTTTT; CDR3 protein: CASSLLASIGELFF